This is a list of T cell receptor beta chains from one sample in a study of early T cells in non-severe SARS-CoV-2 infection. TCRdb re-derived calls from the 5' RACE reads in MiXCR, one entry per CDR3 protein. Counted here are 65,000 to 95,000 distinct CDR3 sequences, 15% to 20% occurring once; the ten biggest clones make up approximately 2.9%. Sequencing was performed on whole blood. These TCRs come from an adult who was a healthcare worker with PCR-confirmed SARS-CoV-2 infection or an uninfected control (not recorded which). The conserved cysteine and the conserved F or W are not part of the CDR3 here. The D gene is left open where the match is weak.

TRBJ2-5 TRBV19 TRBD1 ASSVGTEEETQY
TRBJ2-1 TRBV14 TRBD2 ASSPVSSGRSEQF
TRBJ2-3 TRBV20-1 NA SAIGLDTDTQY
TRBJ2-7 TRBV6-5 TRBD1 ASSPPGQTFYEQY
TRBJ2-7 TRBV28 TRBD2 ASRPGTKRGLEQY
TRBJ2-1 TRBV20-1 NA SARDPTGFGNEQF
TRBJ1-5 TRBV12-3/TRBV12-4 NA ASSLATTVPQPQH
TRBJ1-2 TRBV10-3 TRBD1 AISEDGQGINYGYT
TRBJ2-2 TRBV25-1 NA AMRRDTGELF
TRBJ2-1 TRBV18 TRBD1 ASSPWGQGLRTRKDEQF
TRBJ2-5 TRBV29-1 NA SVEFAGETQY
TRBJ1-1 TRBV7-3 NA ASSLTGGPNTEAF
TRBJ2-5 TRBV28 NA ASSPRSQETQY
TRBJ1-1 TRBV5-1 NA ASSSQGRGTEAS
TRBJ2-5 TRBV7-3 NA ASSRGPEETRY
TRBJ1-1 TRBV9 NA ASSVEVVPGAEAF
TRBJ1-1 TRBV6-1 NA ASSEEGGATEAF
TRBJ2-5 TRBV27 NA ASSLKASSSTQY
TRBJ2-2 TRBV20-1 NA SASGTDLNTGELF
TRBJ2-7 TRBV5-1 TRBD2 ASSLGTSAPYEQY
TRBJ1-5 TRBV12-3/TRBV12-4 NA ASSLKGDGNQPQH
TRBJ2-7 TRBV7-9 NA ASSLVGTHYEQY
TRBJ2-3 TRBV10-3 TRBD2 AIGGLAGAKNTDTQY
TRBJ2-1 TRBV2 TRBD2 ASRDGTSGAPSYNEQF
TRBJ2-3 TRBV4-1 NA ASSHALPAGARTGVQY
TRBJ2-5 TRBV12-3/TRBV12-4 NA ASSLRGVTETQY
TRBJ2-3 TRBV28 NA ASSFAEPDTQY